This paragraph covers one T cell receptor (beta chain) sequence. Its antigen remains unknown. The data originate from a study of immune evolution from preneoplasia to lung adenocarcinoma. About the research overall: HLA loss of heterozygosity: under 7.5% AIS, approximately 15% MIA, over 30% ADC, none AAH.

Study-wide results and caveats: Highest clonality occurred in KRAS-mutant, not EGFR-mutant or double wild-type, nodules. From normal lung to invasive adenocarcinoma, top clone frequencies appeared to decrease.

CDR3 size: 14 residues. The ends were cut back, 0 bases at V and 5 bases at J, with 10 bases in the middle. CDR1 is LGHNA, CDR2 YNFKEQ, per germline. TCRdb's copy holds only in-frame clones and misses some; the assay was immunoSEQ multiplex PCR. The data hold some 11,000 clones, with roughly 79% observed a single time. Two lung cancer pathologists independently confirmed each histologic diagnosis. The receptor was derived from a person aged 55-80 years with lung adenocarcinoma. Sequenced sample: FFPE minimally invasive lung adenocarcinoma tissue. This chain uses TRBV4-2 with TRBJ1-1; no definite D call. In DNA form, the CDR3 reads TGTGCCAGCAGCCAAGAGTTAAGAGGTACTGAAGCTTTCTTT. Translating it yields CASSQELRGTEAFF.